A single sample is the source of the 25 T cell receptor beta chains below, sequenced in a study of identical twins. MiXCR, run by TCRdb on the 5' RACE reads, gives a single entry per CDR3 protein. Among roughly 250,000 distinct CDR3 sequences listed, more than 12% were seen once. Sequenced material: memory (CD45RO+) T cells sorted from blood. The receptors stem from a woman between 18 and 29 years old in good health.

J is TRBJ2-1 and V is TRBV5-6; TRBD1 is a possible D gene (8 bases). Germline loops: CDR1 SGHDT, CDR2 YYEEEE. The CDR3 length is 16 residues. V was clipped by 4 bases and J by 8 bases, with 22 bases between them. CDR3 protein: CASSVRQGSGIYEQFF. The DNA for the CDR3 is TGTGCCAGCAGCGTACGACAGGGGAGCGGGATTTATGAGCAGTTCTTC.

This clonotype was seen many times. The genes are TRBV20-1 and TRBJ1-6; 7 bases fit TRBD1. CDR3 length equals 13 residues. Germline trimming cut 2 bases from V and 7 bases from J; bases unmatched to any gene: 2. Germline values: CDR1 DFQATT, CDR2 SNEGSKA (reference sequence). CDR3 sequence: CSARQGGNSPLHF. In DNA, the CDR3 is TGCAGTGCTAGACAGGGGGGAAATTCACCCCTCCACTTT.

This clonotype has more than one count but fewer than ten. The chain has TRBV5-1 and TRBJ1-1; D is unclear. CDR3 size: 13 residues. Per germline, CDR1 SGHRS and CDR2 YFSETQ. V lost 0 bases to trimming and J lost 7 bases, with 10 bases between them. This CDR3 is CASSLAGVDEAFF. In DNA, the CDR3 is TGCGCCAGCAGCTTGGCCGGGGTGGATGAAGCTTTCTTT.

This clonotype was seen ten or more times. J is TRBJ2-5 and V is TRBV27; possible D gene TRBD2, 6 bases. The CDR3 extends over 13 amino acids. CDR1 and CDR2 (germline): MNHEY, SMNVEV (reference sequence). Trimming removed 5 bases from V and 3 bases from J, with 10 bases in between. The CDR3 is CASSRSSEETQYF. The CDR3 nucleotides read TGTGCCAGCAGTCGGTCTAGCGAAGAGACCCAGTACTTC.

The genes are TRBV12-3 or TRBV12-4 and TRBJ1-6, with TRBD1 matching over 10 bases. V shed 8 bases and J 7 bases; nucleotides not matched to a gene: 5. The CDR3 is 14 residues long. The DNA for the CDR3 is TGTGCCAGCGGATGGACAGGGGGAAATTCACCCCTCCACTTT. Translated, it gives CASGWTGGNSPLHF.

This clonotype was detected only a few times. The CDR3 reads CASRGTANSPLHF. In nucleotides, the CDR3 is TGTGCCAGCAGAGGGACGGCTAATTCACCCCTCCACTTT. J is TRBJ1-6 and V is TRBV7-2; possible D gene TRBD1, 5 bases. The V and J ends lost 6 bases and 6 bases respectively, with 9 bases between them. The CDR3 consists of 13 residues. CDR1 SGHTA and CDR2 FQGNSA come from the germline V gene.

This clonotype was found a few times. The chain uses TRBV6-5 and TRBJ1-3; D not certain. Trimming shortened V by 2 bases and J by 2 bases, and 7 bases separated the two germline ends. The germline V gene encodes CDR1 MNHEY and CDR2 SVGAGI. The CDR3 is made up of 14 amino acids. CDR3: CASSYGRAGNTIYF. CDR3 nucleotides: TGTGCCAGCAGTTACGGACGCGCTGGAAACACCATATATTTT.

J is TRBJ2-7 and V is TRBV7-2, with 10 bases fitting TRBD1. CDR1 and CDR2 (germline): SGHTA, FQGNSA. The CDR3 extends over 14 amino acids. Trimming cost V 4 bases and J 5 bases; bases outside gene matches: 5. The CDR3 DNA follows: TGTGCCAGCAGCTCCGGGACAGGGGACCACGAGCAGTACTTC. It yields the protein CASSSGTGDHEQYF.

This clonotype was detected a few times. V and J are TRBV27 and TRBJ2-7; no clear D. Germline-derived CDR1 and CDR2 are MNHEY and SMNVEV (reference sequence). Trimming removed 6 bases at V and 5 bases at J, with 11 bases between. The CDR3 has 12 residues. CDR3 sequence (DNA): TGTGCCAGCAGGAGCCGCAGTGACGAGCAGTACTTC. Residues: CASRSRSDEQYF.

This clonotype was found many times. The rearrangement joins TRBV11-2 to TRBJ2-3; 9 bases align to TRBD2. Germline V lookup: CDR1 SGHAT, CDR2 FQNNGV. The CDR3 sequence is 15 residues long. J gave up 0 bases and V 5 bases, and 3 bases lay outside the gene matches. The CDR3 loop is CASSQAGGSTDTQYF. The CDR3 DNA follows: TGTGCCAGCAGCCAAGCGGGAGGAAGCACAGATACGCAGTATTTT.

This clonotype was counted between two and nine times. The chain uses TRBV4-1 and TRBJ2-1; D is unresolved. This CDR3 is 13 amino acids long. Trimming left V 0 bases short and J 7 bases short, with 7 bases between. Looked up from germline, CDR1 is MGHRA and CDR2 is YSYEKL. CDR3 nucleotides: TGCGCCAGCAGCCAAGATCGACAAAATGAGCAGTTCTTC. Encoded protein: CASSQDRQNEQFF.

This clonotype was recorded a few times. One end of the junction varies from germline; a read error may be responsible. The V call is TRBV12-3 or TRBV12-4, the J call TRBJ2-7; weak D call: TRBD2 (5 bases). This CDR3 is built from 13 residues. The DNA of the CDR3 is TGTGCCAGCAGTTTAGCCTCAGGACTCGGGGTGGACTTC. Protein product: CASSLASGLGVDF.

At least ten counts were recorded for this clonotype. The chain couples TRBV5-8 to TRBJ1-5; unclear D gene. The CDR3 contains 11 residues. V lost 4 bases, J lost 11 bases, and 10 bases lay in between. Germline assignment: CDR1 SGHTS and CDR2 YDEGEE. CDR3 coding DNA: TGTGCCAGCAGCCTGCGGTCGGCCCAGCATTTT. It codes for CASSLRSAQHF.

The rearrangement uses TRBV9 and TRBJ2-7, with D possibly being TRBD2 (6 bases). The CDR3 is 15 residues long. Deletions cut 1 base from V and 3 bases from J, with 14 bases between. Germline-derived CDR1 and CDR2 are SGDLS and YYNGEE. CDR3 sequence (DNA): TGTGCCAGCAGCGTAATGTCGGGACTGCACTACGAGCAGTACTTC. Amino acid sequence: CASSVMSGLHYEQYF.

This clonotype was picked up many times. This chain uses TRBV12-3 or TRBV12-4 with TRBJ2-7, with 8 bases identical to TRBD2. V dropped 6 bases and J dropped 1; count of bases not matched to a gene: 8. The CDR3 contains 15 residues. This CDR3 reads CASSFRTSRSYEQYF. CDR3 DNA sequence: TGTGCCAGCAGCTTTAGGACTAGCAGATCCTACGAGCAGTACTTC.

This clonotype was picked up a small number of times. The genes are TRBV7-9 and TRBJ2-1; 7 bases agree with TRBD1. Trimming took 4 bases from V and 6 from J; bases not matched to a gene: 6. The CDR3 consists of 14 residues. Germline loops: CDR1 SEHNR, CDR2 FQNEAQ (reference sequence). The CDR3 bases are TGTGCCAGCAGCTCCGGGACAGCCGGCAATGAGCAGTTCTTC. Encoded protein: CASSSGTAGNEQFF.

This clonotype was seen repeatedly, ten times or more. The chain recombines TRBV5-1 with TRBJ2-2, with D possibly called TRBD1 or TRBD2 (5 bases each). Trimming removed 6 bases from V and 0 bases from J, with 9 bases in between. The CDR3 totals 14 residues. CDR1 is SGHRS and CDR2 is YFSETQ in the germline V gene. The CDR3 loop reads CASKGTANTGELFF. The CDR3, as DNA: TGCGCCAGCAAAGGGACGGCGAACACCGGGGAGCTGTTTTTT.

The chain carries TRBV5-6 and TRBJ1-1; TRBD1 is a possible D gene (5 bases). In germline, CDR1 is SGHDT, CDR2 YYEEEE. The CDR3 spans 13 residues. With 0 bases removed from V and 6 bases from J, the gap between germline ends came to 9 bases. CDR3 amino acids: CASSLVGEAEAFF. The CDR3 nucleotides read TGTGCCAGCAGCTTGGTGGGGGAGGCTGAAGCTTTCTTT.

V gene TRBV5-6 combines with J gene TRBJ1-2; 12 positions match TRBD1. The CDR3 runs 15 residues. Losses at the gene ends were 7 bases for V and 4 bases for J; bases not matched to a gene: 8. From germline, CDR1 is SGHDT and CDR2 YYEEEE. The CDR3: CASRSRDRGPYGYTF. CDR3 sequence (DNA): TGTGCCAGCCGGTCCCGGGACAGGGGGCCCTATGGCTACACCTTC.

The table lists this clonotype with many counts. The chain employs TRBV29-1 and TRBJ2-2, with 10 bases fitting TRBD1. With V trimmed by 8 bases and J by 7 bases, 7 bases remained unmatched. This CDR3 region has 13 residues. The germline V gene encodes CDR1 SQVTM and CDR2 ANQGSEA. The CDR3, as DNA: TGCAGCACCCGGACAGGGGGGAGCGGGGAGCTGTTTTTT. It encodes CSTRTGGSGELFF.

This chain links TRBV6-5 with TRBJ2-1; D possibly uses TRBD1 or TRBD2 (5 bases each). Trimming removed 2 bases at V and 8 bases at J, with 13 bases between. The CDR3 sequence is 14 residues long. The germline V gene encodes CDR1 MNHEY and CDR2 SVGAGI. The CDR3, as DNA: TGTGCCAGCAGTTACGGGGCGGGTAGGGATGAGCAGTTCTTC. Its protein is CASSYGAGRDEQFF.

Ten or more counts support this clonotype. This CDR3 is CASSSVGSLNEQFF. The CDR3 nucleotides read TGTGCCAGCAGCAGCGTTGGGTCTCTTAATGAGCAGTTCTTC. This sequence joins TRBV7-2 and TRBJ2-1; no clear D. This CDR3 is 14 amino acids long. The germline gives CDR1 SGHTA, CDR2 FQGNSA. The V end lost 5 bases, the J end lost 7 bases, and 15 bases lay between the germline ends.

The V call is TRBV5-1, the J call TRBJ2-2; D is undetermined. Germline CDR1 reads SGHRS; CDR2 reads YFSETQ. V was cut by 3 bases and J by 1 base, with 7 bases left in between. The CDR3 length is 14 residues. The CDR3 DNA follows: TGCGCCAGCAGCTCCGGACGGAACACCGGGGAGCTGTTTTTT. As protein: CASSSGRNTGELFF.

Here the CDR3 reads CAIRDGQNTGELFF. Written as DNA, the CDR3 is TGTGCCATCAGGGACGGACAGAACACCGGGGAGCTGTTTTTT. This chain links TRBV10-3 with TRBJ2-2; D is perhaps TRBD1 (5 bases). The CDR3 length is 14 residues. CDR1 is ENHRY, CDR2 SYGVKD, per germline. V was pared by 6 bases and J by 1 base, with 9 bases between.

V gene TRBV7-2 combines with J gene TRBJ2-7, with D possibly TRBD1 on 5 matching bases. Trimming shortened V by 5 bases and J by 3 bases, and 14 bases separated the two germline ends. This CDR3 region has 14 residues. Germline assignment: CDR1 SGHTA and CDR2 FQGNSA. In DNA, the CDR3 is TGTGCCAGCAGCCCCACCACAGGATACTACGAGCAGTACTTC. Residues: CASSPTTGYYEQYF.